This TCR beta chain was captured in a study of human T cells and chemical hapten exposure. Study context: A 2 cm by 2 cm inner upper arm patch received 2% DPC for sensitization.

TCRdb recomputed calls from the RACE reads with MiXCR, one row per CDR3 protein. The data contain approximately 120,000 distinct CDR3 sequences, 9% to 9.5% of them singletons. Time point specified: patch test 2, 6 weeks after DPC sensitization. Specified treatment: therapeutic diphenylcyclopropenone sensitization with weekly scalp DPC. RNA extraction used unfractionated whole blood as the source of total RNA. Trimming took off 5 bases at V and 1 base at J, with 18 bases between the two ends. Germline lookup yields CDR1 SEHNR and CDR2 FQNEAQ (reference sequence). The CDR3 is 17 residues long. The sequencing used whole blood, collected in connection with sensitization to the hapten diphenylcyclopropenone (DPC). This TCR came from a woman aged 35 to 49 with alopecia areata. Some clones in this sample may be carry-over from other donors' samples. The rearrangement links TRBV7-9 to TRBJ2-4, with a possible D match to TRBD2 (5 bases). The CDR3 reads CASSPSAGGRAKNIQYF. As DNA, the CDR3 is TGTGCCAGCAGCCCCAGTGCGGGTGGTAGGGCCAAAAACATTCAGTACTTC.